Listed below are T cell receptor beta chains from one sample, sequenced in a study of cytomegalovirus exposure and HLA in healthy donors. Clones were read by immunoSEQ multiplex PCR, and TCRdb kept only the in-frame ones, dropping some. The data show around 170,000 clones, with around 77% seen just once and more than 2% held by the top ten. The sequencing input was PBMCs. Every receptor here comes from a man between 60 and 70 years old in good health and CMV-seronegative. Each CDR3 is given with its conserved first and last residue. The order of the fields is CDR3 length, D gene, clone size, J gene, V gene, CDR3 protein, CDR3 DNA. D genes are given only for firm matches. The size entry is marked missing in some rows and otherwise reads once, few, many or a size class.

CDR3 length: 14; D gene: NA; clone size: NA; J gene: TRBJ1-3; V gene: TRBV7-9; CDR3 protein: CASTSESSGNTIYF; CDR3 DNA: TGTGCCAGCACGTCGGAGAGCTCTGGAAACACCATATATTTT
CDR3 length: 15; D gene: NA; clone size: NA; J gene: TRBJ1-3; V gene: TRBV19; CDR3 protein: CASSAESSSGNTIYF; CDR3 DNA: TGTGCCAGTTCGGCGGAATCGAGCTCTGGAAACACCATATATTTT
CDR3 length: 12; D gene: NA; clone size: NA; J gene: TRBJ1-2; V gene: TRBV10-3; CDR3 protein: CAISEDYGGYTF; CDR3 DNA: TGTGCCATCAGTGAGGATTACGGGGGCTACACCTTC
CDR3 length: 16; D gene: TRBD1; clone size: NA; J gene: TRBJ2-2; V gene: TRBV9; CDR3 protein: CASSAGTGQQGGELFF; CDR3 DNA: TGTGCCAGCAGCGCCGGGACAGGGCAGCAGGGCGGGGAGCTGTTTTTT
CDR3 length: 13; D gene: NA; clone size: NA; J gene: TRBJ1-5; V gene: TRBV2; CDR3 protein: CASSGGIYQPQNF; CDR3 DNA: TGTGCCAGCAGTGGAGGTATCTATCAGCCCCAGAATTTT
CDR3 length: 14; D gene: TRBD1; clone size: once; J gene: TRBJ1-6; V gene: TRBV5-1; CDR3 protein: CASSSDRGNSPLHF; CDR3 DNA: TGCGCCAGCAGCTCGGACAGGGGGAATTCACCCCTCCACTTT
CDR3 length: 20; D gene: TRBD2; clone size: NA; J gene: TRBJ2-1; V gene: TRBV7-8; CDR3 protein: CASSLAPPSPLAGVRGEQFF; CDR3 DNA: TGTGCCAGCAGCTTAGCGCCCCCCTCCCCCCTAGCGGGGGTGAGGGGTGAGCAGTTCTTC
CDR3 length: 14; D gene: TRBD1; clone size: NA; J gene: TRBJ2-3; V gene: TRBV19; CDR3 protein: CASTPGQATDTQYF; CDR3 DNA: TGTGCCAGTACACCGGGACAGGCCACAGATACGCAGTATTTT
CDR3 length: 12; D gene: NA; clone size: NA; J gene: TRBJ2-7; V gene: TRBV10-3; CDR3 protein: CATSGLSYEQYF; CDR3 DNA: TGTGCCACTTCAGGACTTAGCTACGAGCAGTACTTC
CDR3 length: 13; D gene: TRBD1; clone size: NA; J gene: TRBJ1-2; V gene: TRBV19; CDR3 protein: CASRGQGSLNYTF; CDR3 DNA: TGTGCCAGTCGAGGACAGGGAAGTCTGAACTACACCTTC
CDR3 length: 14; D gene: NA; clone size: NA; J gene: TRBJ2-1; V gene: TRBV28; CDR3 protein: CASSLNGLGDEQFF; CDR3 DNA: TGTGCCAGCAGTTTGAACGGCCTGGGCGATGAGCAGTTCTTC
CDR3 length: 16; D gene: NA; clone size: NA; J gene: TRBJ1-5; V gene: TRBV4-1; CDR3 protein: CASSPPMEGNNQPQHF; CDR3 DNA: TGCGCCAGCAGCCCCCCGATGGAGGGAAACAATCAGCCCCAGCATTTT
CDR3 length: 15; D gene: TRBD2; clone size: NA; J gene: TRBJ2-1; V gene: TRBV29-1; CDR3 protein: CSVRGLAGEGNEQFF; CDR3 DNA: TGCAGCGTCCGAGGGCTAGCGGGAGAAGGCAATGAGCAGTTCTTC
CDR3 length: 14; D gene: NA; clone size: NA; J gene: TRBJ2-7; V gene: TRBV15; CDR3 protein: CATSREAGLREQYF; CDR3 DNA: TGTGCCACCAGCAGAGAGGCAGGTCTACGTGAGCAGTACTTC
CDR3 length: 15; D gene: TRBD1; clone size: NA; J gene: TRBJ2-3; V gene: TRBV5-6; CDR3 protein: CASSLQGSGGDTQYF; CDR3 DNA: TGTGCCAGCAGCTTACAGGGGAGTGGGGGAGATACGCAGTATTTT
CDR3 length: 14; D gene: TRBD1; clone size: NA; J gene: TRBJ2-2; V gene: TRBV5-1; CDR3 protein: CASDRDSATGELFF; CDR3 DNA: TGCGCCAGCGACCGGGACAGTGCCACCGGGGAGCTGTTTTTT
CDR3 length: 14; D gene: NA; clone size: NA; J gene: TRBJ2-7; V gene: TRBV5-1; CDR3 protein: CASSLDNPPYEQYF; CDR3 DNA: TGCGCCAGCAGCTTGGACAACCCCCCCTACGAGCAGTACTTC
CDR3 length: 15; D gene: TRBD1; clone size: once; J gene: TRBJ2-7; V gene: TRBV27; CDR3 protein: CASRKGQGAHYEQYF; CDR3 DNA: TGTGCCAGCAGAAAGGGACAGGGGGCTCACTACGAGCAGTACTTC
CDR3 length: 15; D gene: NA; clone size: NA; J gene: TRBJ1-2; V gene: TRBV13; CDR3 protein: CASSPVGGRGQGYTF; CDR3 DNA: TGTGCCAGCAGCCCCGTCGGAGGGCGCGGTCAAGGCTACACCTTC
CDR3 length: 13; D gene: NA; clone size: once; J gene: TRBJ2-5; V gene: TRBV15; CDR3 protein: CATSSGQQETQYF; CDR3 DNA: TGTGCCACCAGCAGTGGACAGCAAGAGACCCAGTACTTC
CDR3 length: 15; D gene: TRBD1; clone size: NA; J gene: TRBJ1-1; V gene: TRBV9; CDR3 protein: CASSIGQGARTEAFF; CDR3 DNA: TGTGCCAGCTCGATAGGACAGGGGGCGAGAACTGAAGCTTTCTTT
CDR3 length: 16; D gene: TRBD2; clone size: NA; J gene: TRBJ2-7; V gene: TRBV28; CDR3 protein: CASSFSLAGTSYEQYF; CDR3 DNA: TGTGCCAGCAGTTTCAGCCTAGCGGGGACTTCCTACGAGCAGTACTTC
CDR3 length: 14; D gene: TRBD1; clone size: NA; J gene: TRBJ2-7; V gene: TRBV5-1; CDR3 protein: CASSLAGTGREQYF; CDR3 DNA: TGCGCCAGCAGCTTGGCCGGGACAGGGCGCGAGCAGTACTTC
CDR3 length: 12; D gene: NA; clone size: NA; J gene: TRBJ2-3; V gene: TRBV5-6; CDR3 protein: CASTLAGDTQYF; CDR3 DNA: TGTGCCAGCACCCTCGCGGGAGATACGCAGTATTTT
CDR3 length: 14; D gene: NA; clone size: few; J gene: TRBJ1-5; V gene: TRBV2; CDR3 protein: CASTGEYSNQPQHF; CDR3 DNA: TGTGCCAGCACCGGGGAGTATAGCAATCAGCCCCAGCATTTT
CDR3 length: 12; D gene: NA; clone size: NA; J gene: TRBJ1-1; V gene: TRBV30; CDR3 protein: CALTEGNTEAFF; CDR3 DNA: TGTGCCTTGACGGAGGGGAACACTGAAGCTTTCTTT
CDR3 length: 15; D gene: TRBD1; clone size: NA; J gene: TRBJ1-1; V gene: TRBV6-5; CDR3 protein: CASSNTGQGNTEAFF; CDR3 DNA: TGTGCCAGCAGTAATACGGGACAGGGGAACACTGAAGCTTTCTTT
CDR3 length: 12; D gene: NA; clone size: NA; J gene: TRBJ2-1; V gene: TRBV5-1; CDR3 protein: CASSLTRNEQFF; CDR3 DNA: TGCGCCAGCAGCCTAACTCGAAATGAGCAGTTCTTC
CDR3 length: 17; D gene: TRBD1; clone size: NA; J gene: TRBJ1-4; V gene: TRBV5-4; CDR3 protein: CASSPGQGAWKGEKLFF; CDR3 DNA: TGTGCCAGCAGCCCGGGACAGGGGGCTTGGAAAGGTGAAAAACTGTTTTTT
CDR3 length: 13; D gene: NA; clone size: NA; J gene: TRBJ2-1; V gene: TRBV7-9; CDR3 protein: CASSPLTSSEQFF; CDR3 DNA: TGTGCCAGCAGCCCCCTGACTAGTAGTGAGCAGTTCTTC
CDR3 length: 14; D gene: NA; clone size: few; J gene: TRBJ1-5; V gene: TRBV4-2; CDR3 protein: CASSQERGSQPQHF; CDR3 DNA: TGTGCCAGCAGCCAAGAACGGGGGTCTCAGCCCCAGCATTTT
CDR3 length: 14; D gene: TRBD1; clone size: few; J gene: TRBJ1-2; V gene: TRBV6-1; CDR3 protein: CASSEGGQVGGYTF; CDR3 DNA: TGTGCCAGCAGTGAAGGTGGACAGGTGGGCGGCTACACCTTC
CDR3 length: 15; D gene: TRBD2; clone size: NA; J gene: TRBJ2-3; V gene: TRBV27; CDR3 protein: CASSFDSGGPDTQYF; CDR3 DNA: TGTGCCAGCAGTTTCGATAGCGGGGGCCCAGATACGCAGTATTTT
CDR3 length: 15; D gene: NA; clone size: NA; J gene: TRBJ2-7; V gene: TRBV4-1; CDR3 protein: CASSQDLRTPYEQYF; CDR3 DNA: TGCGCCAGCAGCCAAGATCTCCGGACTCCCTACGAGCAGTACTTC
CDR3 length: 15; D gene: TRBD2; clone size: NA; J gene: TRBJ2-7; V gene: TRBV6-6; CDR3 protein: CASITTSGSSYEQYF; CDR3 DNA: TGTGCCAGCATTACAACTAGCGGGAGCTCCTACGAGCAGTACTTC
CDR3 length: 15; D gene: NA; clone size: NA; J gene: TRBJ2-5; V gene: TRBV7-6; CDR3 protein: CASSLEQLGGETQYF; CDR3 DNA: TGTGCCAGCAGCTTAGAACAGTTGGGGGGAGAGACCCAGTACTTC
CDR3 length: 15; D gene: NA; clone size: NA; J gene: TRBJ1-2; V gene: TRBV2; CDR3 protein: CASSESQQALEGYTF; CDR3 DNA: TGTGCCAGCAGTGAATCACAACAGGCATTAGAGGGCTACACCTTC
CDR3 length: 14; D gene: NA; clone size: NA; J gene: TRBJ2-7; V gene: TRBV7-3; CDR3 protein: CASSLTGDTFEQYF; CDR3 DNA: TGTGCCAGCAGCTTAACGGGAGACACCTTCGAGCAGTACTTC
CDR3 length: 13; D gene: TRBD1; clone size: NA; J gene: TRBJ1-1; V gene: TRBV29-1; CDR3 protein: CSVRTGGKTEAFF; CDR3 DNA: TGCAGCGTTCGGACAGGGGGAAAAACTGAAGCTTTCTTT
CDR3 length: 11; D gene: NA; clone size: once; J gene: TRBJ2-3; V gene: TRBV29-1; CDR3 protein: CSVLPGNTQYF; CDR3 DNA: TGCAGCGTTCTGCCAGGAAATACGCAGTATTTT
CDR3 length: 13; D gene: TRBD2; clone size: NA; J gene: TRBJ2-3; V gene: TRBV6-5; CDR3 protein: CASSQRTSGALYF; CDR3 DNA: TGTGCCAGCAGTCAACGGACTAGCGGGGCCCTGTATTTT
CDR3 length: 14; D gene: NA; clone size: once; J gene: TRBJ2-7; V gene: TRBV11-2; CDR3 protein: CASSPTVYPYEQYF; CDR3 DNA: TGTGCCAGCAGCCCGACAGTTTACCCCTACGAGCAGTACTTC
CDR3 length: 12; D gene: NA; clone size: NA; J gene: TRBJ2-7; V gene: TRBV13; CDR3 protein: CASSLGAGEQYF; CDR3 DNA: TGTGCCAGCAGCTTAGGAGCGGGCGAGCAGTACTTC
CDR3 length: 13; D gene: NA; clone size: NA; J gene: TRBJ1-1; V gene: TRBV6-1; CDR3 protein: CASSLTGDTEAFF; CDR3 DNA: TGTGCCAGCTCCCTAACTGGTGACACTGAAGCTTTCTTT
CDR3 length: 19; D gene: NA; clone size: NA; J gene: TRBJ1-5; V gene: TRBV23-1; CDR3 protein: CASSQCGIAEESGNQPQHF; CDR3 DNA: TGCGCCAGCAGTCAATGTGGAATCGCGGAGGAATCGGGCAATCAGCCCCAGCATTTT
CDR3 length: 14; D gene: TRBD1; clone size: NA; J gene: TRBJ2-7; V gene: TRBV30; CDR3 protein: CAWSVGQGVVEQYF; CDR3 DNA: TGTGCCTGGAGTGTAGGGCAGGGGGTGGTCGAGCAGTACTTC
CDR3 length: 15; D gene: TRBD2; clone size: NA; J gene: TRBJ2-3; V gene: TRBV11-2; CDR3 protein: CASSFNSGGTDTQYF; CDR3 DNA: TGTGCCAGCAGCTTTAATAGCGGGGGGACAGATACGCAGTATTTT
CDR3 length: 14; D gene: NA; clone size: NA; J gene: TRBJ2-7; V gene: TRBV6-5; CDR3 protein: CASSKEQGLYEQYF; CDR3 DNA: TGTGCCAGCAGTAAGGAACAGGGTTTGTACGAGCAGTACTTC
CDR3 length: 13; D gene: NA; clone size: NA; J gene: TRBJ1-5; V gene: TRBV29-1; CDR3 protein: CSAGPGMDQPQHF; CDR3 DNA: TGCAGCGCCGGCCCAGGGATGGATCAGCCCCAGCATTTT
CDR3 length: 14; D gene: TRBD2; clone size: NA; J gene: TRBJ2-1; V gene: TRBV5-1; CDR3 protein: CASSLLAGADEQFF; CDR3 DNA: TGCGCCAGCAGCTTACTAGCGGGGGCTGATGAGCAGTTCTTC
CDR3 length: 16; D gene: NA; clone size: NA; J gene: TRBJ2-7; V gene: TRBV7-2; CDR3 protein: CASSFFGGGAQYEQYF; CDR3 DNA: TGTGCCAGCAGCTTTTTTGGGGGGGGCGCCCAATACGAGCAGTACTTC
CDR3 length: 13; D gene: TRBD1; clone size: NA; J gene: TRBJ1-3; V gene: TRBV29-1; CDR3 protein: CSAGGSSGNTIYF; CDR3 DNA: TGCAGCGCAGGGGGCTCCTCTGGAAACACCATATATTTT
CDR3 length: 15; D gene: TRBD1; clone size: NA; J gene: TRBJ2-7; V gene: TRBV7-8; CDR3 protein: CASSKGQASVYEQYF; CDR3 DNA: TGTGCCAGCAGCAAAGGACAGGCCTCTGTCTACGAGCAGTACTTC
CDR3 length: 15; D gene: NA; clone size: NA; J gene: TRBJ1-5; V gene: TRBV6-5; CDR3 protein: CASSSTPAGYQPQHF; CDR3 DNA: TGTGCCAGCAGTTCCACCCCCGCGGGGTATCAGCCCCAGCATTTT
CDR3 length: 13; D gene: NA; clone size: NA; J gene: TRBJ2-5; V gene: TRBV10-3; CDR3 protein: CATRHVDQETQYF; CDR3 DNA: TGTGCCACCCGACACGTAGACCAAGAGACCCAGTACTTC
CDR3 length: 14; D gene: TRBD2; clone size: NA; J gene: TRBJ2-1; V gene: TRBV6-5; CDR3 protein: CASSGLAGINEQFF; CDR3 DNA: TGTGCCAGCAGTGGACTAGCGGGGATCAATGAGCAGTTCTTC
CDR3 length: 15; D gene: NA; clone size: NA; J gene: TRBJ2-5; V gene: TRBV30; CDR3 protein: CAWSPLNRVKETQYF; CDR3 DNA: TGTGCCTGGAGCCCTCTGAACAGGGTGAAGGAGACCCAGTACTTC
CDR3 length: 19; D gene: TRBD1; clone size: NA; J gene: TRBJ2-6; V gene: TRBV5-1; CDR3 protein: CASSLAPGQGSSGANVLTF; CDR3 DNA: TGCGCCAGCAGCTTGGCCCCGGGACAGGGGAGCTCTGGGGCCAACGTCCTGACTTTC
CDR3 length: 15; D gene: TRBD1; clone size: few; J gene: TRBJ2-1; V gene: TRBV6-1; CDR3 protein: CASSTDGTGINEQFF; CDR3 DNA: TGTGCCAGCAGTACTGACGGGACAGGGATTAATGAGCAGTTCTTC
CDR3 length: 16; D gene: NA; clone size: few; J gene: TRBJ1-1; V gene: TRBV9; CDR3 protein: CASSGRGGGVNTEAFF; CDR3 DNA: TGTGCCAGCAGCGGACGCGGTGGAGGGGTGAACACTGAAGCTTTCTTT